Presented here are 28 T cell receptor beta chains from one specimen sequenced in a study of radiotherapy plus CTLA-4 blockade in lung cancer. Using immunoSEQ multiplex PCR, the repertoire was profiled, and TCRdb retains in-frame clones only, with some absent. Here the sample spans about 98,000 clones, about 86% being singletons. The sample in question was peripheral blood, obtained from a patient treated with radiotherapy plus ipilimumab. These receptors all come from a human donor with non-small cell lung cancer that progressed on radiotherapy plus ipilimumab.

This clone was picked up one time. This chain's CDR3 is CASSLGLSGTSYEQYF. CDR3 bases: TGCGCCAGCAGCTTGGGCCTTAGCGGGACCTCCTACGAGCAGTACTTC. This sequence joins TRBV5-1 and TRBJ2-7; 8 bases are shared with TRBD2. V was pared by 0 bases and J by 0 bases, with 5 bases of the junction left unmatched. The CDR3 totals 16 residues. CDR1 and CDR2 (germline): SGHRS, YFSETQ.

The chain links TRBV2 to TRBJ1-5; D is ambiguous. The CDR3 has 13 amino acids. Trimming left V 7 bases short and J 1 base short, with 8 bases between. Germline lookup yields CDR1 SNHLY and CDR2 FYNNEI. The CDR3 reads CASNPDSNQPQHF. In nucleotides, the CDR3 is TGTGCCAGCAATCCCGACAGCAATCAGCCCCAGCATTTT. Drawing the rest from reference TRBV2 and TRBJ1-5, the complete variable domain is EPEVTQTPSHQVTQMGQEVILRCVPISNHLYFYWYRQILGQKVEFLVSFYNNEISEKSEIFDDQFSVERPDGSNFTLKIRSTKLEDSAMYFCASNPDSNQPQHFGDGTRLSIL.

The chain recombines TRBV30 with TRBJ1-1; perhaps TRBD1 as D (5 bases). CDR1 and CDR2 (germline): GTSNPN, SVGIG (reference sequence). V lost 2 bases and J 7 bases, leaving 14 bases between the germline ends. The CDR3 has 13 amino acids. The chain's CDR3 is CAWSPGRPIEAFF. The CDR3 region has the DNA TGTGCCTGGAGTCCAGGGAGACCTATTGAAGCTTTCTTT.

The rearrangement links TRBV6-1 to TRBJ2-1; D is unresolved. CDR3 length equals 16 residues. Germline V gene data show CDR1 as MNHNS and CDR2 as SASEGT. The V and J ends lost 2 bases and 9 bases respectively, with 20 bases between them. CDR3 DNA: TGTGCCAGCAGTGAACGGTTACCGTCGTCCGTTCGTGAGCAGTTCTTC. Translating gives CASSERLPSSVREQFF.

In this sample, this clone turned up once. CDR3 loop: CASSVGPSNEQFF. The CDR3 DNA reads TGTGCCAGCAGCGTAGGTCCGTCCAATGAGCAGTTCTTC. V is TRBV9 and J is TRBJ2-1; D is unclear. Germline V CDR1 and CDR2: SGDLS, YYNGEE. The V gene lost 0 bases and the J gene lost 6 bases, with 7 bases spanning the gap. The CDR3 length is 13 residues.

The chain carries TRBV15 and TRBJ2-1; no definite D call. V was shortened by 4 bases and J by 2 bases, with 9 bases between the two germline ends. Germline V lookup: CDR1 LNHNV, CDR2 YYDKDF (reference sequence). CDR3 length: 14 amino acids. CDR3: CATSMGGTYNEQFF. The DNA of the CDR3 is TGTGCCACCAGCATGGGTGGTACCTACAATGAGCAGTTCTTC.

V usage is TRBV5-4 and J usage is TRBJ2-2, with a tentative D call TRBD2 (5 bases). V shed 0 bases and J shed 5 bases, with 14 bases lying between them. The CDR3 contains 16 residues. In germline, CDR1 is SGHNT, CDR2 YYREEE (reference sequence). CDR3 protein: CASSLEVGRGTGELFF. Written as DNA, the CDR3 is TGTGCCAGCAGCTTGGAGGTCGGACGGGGAACCGGGGAGCTGTTTTTT. The whole variable domain, remainder taken from reference TRBV5-4 and TRBJ2-2, is ETGVTQSPTHLIKTRGQQVTLRCSSQSGHNTVSWYQQALGQGPQFIFQYYREEENGRGNFPPRFSGLQFPNYSSELNVNALELDDSALYLCASSLEVGRGTGELFFGEGSRLTVL.

V and J are TRBV10-3 and TRBJ2-1, with a tentative D call TRBD2 (5 bases). The CDR3 contains 12 residues. The V gene lost 11 bases and the J gene lost 0 bases, with 8 bases spanning the gap. CDR1 is ENHRY and CDR2 is SYGVKD in the germline V gene. DNA of the CDR3: TGTGCCGTCGGAGGCTCCTACAATGAGCAGTTCTTC. Its translation: CAVGGSYNEQFF.

This chain joins TRBV29-1 and TRBJ2-7; the D is unclear. Germline V gene sequence: CDR1 SQVTM, CDR2 ANQGSEA. The length of the CDR3 is 12 residues. Trimming cost V 6 bases and J 4 bases, with 13 bases left between them. The CDR3 here is CSVVAGPYEQYF. In DNA, the CDR3 is TGCAGCGTGGTTGCTGGACCATACGAGCAGTACTTC.

The chain carries TRBV6-1 and TRBJ1-2; no clear D gene. Looked up from germline, CDR1 is MNHNS and CDR2 is SASEGT. The CDR3 is 12 amino acids. The germline V and J ends were trimmed by 7 bases and 2 bases, with 8 bases remaining between them. This CDR3 is CASMRPNYGYTF. Written as DNA, the CDR3 is TGTGCCAGCATGAGACCAAACTATGGCTACACCTTC.

The chain links TRBV6-5 to TRBJ2-7, with 9 bases matching TRBD1. The germline CDR1 and CDR2 sequences are MNHEY and SVGAGI. J lost 1 base, V lost 6 bases, and 4 bases had no gene match. The CDR3 runs to 14 residues. DNA for the CDR3: TGTGCCAGCAGAGCGACAGGGGGTTCCTACGAGCAGTACTTC. This translates into CASRATGGSYEQYF.

This chain connects TRBV29-1 to TRBJ1-1; D unresolved. CDR3 length: 11 amino acids. V lost 7 bases and J 6 bases, leaving 12 bases between the germline ends. Germline-derived CDR1 and CDR2 are SQVTM and ANQGSEA. CDR3 sequence reads: CSAGDTAEAFF. The DNA of the CDR3 is TGCAGCGCTGGGGATACGGCTGAAGCTTTCTTT.

The rearrangement uses TRBV6-6 and TRBJ2-1, with TRBD2 matching 10 bases. The germline V gene encodes CDR1 MNHNY and CDR2 SVGAGI (reference sequence). J was trimmed by 5 bases and V by 8 bases; bases with no gene match: 9. The CDR3 spans 15 residues. CDR3 in amino acids: CASVGRAGGNNEQFF. CDR3 nucleotides: TGTGCCAGCGTAGGGCGAGCGGGAGGGAACAATGAGCAGTTCTTC.

The chain employs TRBV18 and TRBJ1-4; unclear D gene. The CDR3 has 15 amino acids. CDR1 is KGHSH and CDR2 is LQKENI in the germline V gene. The V end was cut by 3 bases, the J end by 8 bases, with 16 bases between. This CDR3 is CASSPPRQGVEKLFF. The CDR3 nucleotides read TGTGCCAGCTCACCCCCCCGGCAAGGAGTCGAAAAACTGTTTTTT.

V usage is TRBV9 and J usage is TRBJ2-7; tentative D call: TRBD2 (6 bases). Germline CDR1 is SGDLS and CDR2 is YYNGEE. V lost 0 bases and J 0 bases, leaving 10 bases between the germline ends. This CDR3 contains 15 residues. In nucleotides, the CDR3 is TGTGCCAGCAGCGTAGGTACTAGCAGCTCCTACGAGCAGTACTTC. It translates to CASSVGTSSSYEQYF. Drawing the rest from reference TRBV9 and TRBJ2-7, the complete variable domain is DSGVTQTPKHLITATGQRVTLRCSPRSGDLSVYWYQQSLDQGLQFLIQYYNGEERAKGNILERFSAQQFPDLHSELNLSSLELGDSALYFCASSVGTSSSYEQYFGPGTRLTVT.

This clone has just one count. The CDR3 DNA sequence: TGTGCCAGCAGCTACGGACAGGGGCGCGAAAAACTGTTTTTT. Its protein is CASSYGQGREKLFF. V is TRBV7-9 and J is TRBJ1-4, with 9 bases that match TRBD1. The CDR3 length is 14 residues. CDR1 SEHNR and CDR2 FQNEAQ come from the germline V gene (reference sequence). V shed 4 bases, J shed 8 bases, and the junction held 5 bases outside the gene matches.

The rearrangement links TRBV5-8 to TRBJ2-1; D unresolved. Germline CDR1 reads SGHTS; CDR2 reads YDEGEE. This CDR3 is built from 14 residues. V was pared by 0 bases and J by 2 bases, with 6 bases between. The chain's CDR3 is CASSLVQTYNEQFF. CDR3 DNA sequence: TGTGCCAGCAGCTTGGTACAGACCTACAATGAGCAGTTCTTC.

V and J are TRBV19 and TRBJ1-2, with a possible D match to TRBD1 (5 bases). Trimming took 6 bases from V and 7 from J, leaving 18 bases between them. This CDR3 is 14 amino acids long. Germline V CDR1 and CDR2: LNHDA, SQIVND (reference sequence). CDR3 loop: CASRDELWGVGYTF. CDR3 nucleotides: TGTGCCAGTAGAGATGAACTCTGGGGCGTTGGCTACACCTTC.

The J gene is TRBJ2-3, the V gene TRBV5-4; TRBD1 matches at 7 bases. The CDR3 consists of 15 residues. With V trimmed by 8 bases and J by 2 bases, 11 bases remained unmatched. CDR1 is SGHNT, CDR2 YYREEE, per germline (reference sequence). CDR3 loop: CARERDSLLTDTQYF. DNA of the CDR3: TGTGCCAGAGAACGGGACAGCCTTCTCACAGATACGCAGTATTTT.

The chain couples TRBV11-2 to TRBJ2-7; TRBD1 matches at 7 bases. J gave up 2 bases and V 5 bases, and 9 bases lay outside the gene matches. Germline loops: CDR1 SGHAT, CDR2 FQNNGV. CDR3 size: 15 residues. For the CDR3, the DNA is TGTGCCAGCAGCCCACTACGACAGGGACCCTACGAGCAGTACTTC. Translated: CASSPLRQGPYEQYF.

Turning to this clone: In the same sample, other DNA sequences code for this CDR3. The CDR3 loop reads CASSDMPQKSGRYF. DNA of the CDR3: TGTGCCAGCAGTGACATGCCACAGAAAAGCGGGCGGTACTTC. The chain employs TRBV2 and TRBJ2-4; a weak D match, TRBD2 (6 bases). Germline V gives CDR1 SNHLY, CDR2 FYNNEI. Between the trimmed V and J ends, which lost 3 bases and 15 bases, there was a span of 21 bases. CDR3 length equals 14 residues.

V is TRBV18 and J is TRBJ1-2; 7 nucleotides agree with TRBD1. After removal of 2 bases from V and 6 bases from J, the junction contained 15 bases not matched to a gene. CDR3 length: 17 residues. The germline V gene has CDR1 KGHSH and CDR2 LQKENI. CDR3 DNA sequence: TGTGCCAGCTCACCATCGGCGGTAGGAACAGGGGATAATGGCTACACCTTC. Encoded protein: CASSPSAVGTGDNGYTF.

J is TRBJ2-5 and V is TRBV2; 9 bases align to TRBD2. Germline V lookup: CDR1 SNHLY, CDR2 FYNNEI. Germline trimming cut 7 bases from V and 5 bases from J; bases unmatched to any gene: 5. CDR3 length: 13 residues. DNA for the CDR3: TGTGCCAGCATTCGGACTAGCGCGGAGACCCAGTACTTC. It encodes CASIRTSAETQYF.

The rearrangement joins TRBV7-9 to TRBJ2-1; D is ambiguous. This CDR3 is built from 11 residues. V shed 2 bases and J shed 13 bases, with 9 bases lying between them. The germline V gene encodes CDR1 SEHNR and CDR2 FQNEAQ (reference sequence). The CDR3 here is CASSLLLSQFF. CDR3 DNA: TGTGCCAGCAGCTTATTACTTTCTCAGTTCTTC.

This clone was counted a single time. Other DNA sequences in this sample translate to the same CDR3. This chain connects TRBV5-1 to TRBJ2-1, with D perhaps matching TRBD1 (7 bases). CDR1 and CDR2 from the germline V gene are SGHRS and YFSETQ. CDR3 size: 17 residues. Trimming cost V 4 bases and J 7 bases, with 24 bases left between them. The CDR3 is CASSRGDLGQPMNEQFF. The CDR3 coding sequence is TGCGCCAGCAGCCGCGGGGACCTGGGACAGCCAATGAATGAGCAGTTCTTC.

The chain has TRBV6-5 and TRBJ2-7, with 7 bases aligning to TRBD2. This CDR3 contains 14 residues. V trimming: 7 bases; J trimming: 3 bases; junction bases outside the gene matches: 9. Germline CDR1 and CDR2: MNHEY and SVGAGI. In DNA form, the CDR3 reads TGTGCCAGCACCCGAGCTAGCGGCTACTACGAGCAGTACTTC. Protein: CASTRASGYYEQYF.

J is TRBJ2-5 and V is TRBV6-1; D ambiguous. V lost 2 bases and J 9 bases, leaving 7 bases between the germline ends. Germline lookup yields CDR1 MNHNS and CDR2 SASEGT. This CDR3 has 11 amino acids. CDR3 sequence: CASSEPSAQYF. DNA of the CDR3: TGTGCCAGCAGTGAACCCTCGGCCCAGTACTTC.

The gene calls are TRBV11-3 and TRBJ2-1; 8 nucleotides line up with TRBD1. Germline V gene sequence: CDR1 SGHNT, CDR2 YENEEA. Unmatched junction bases numbered 11, after V lost 2 bases and J lost 5 bases. The CDR3 covers 17 residues. The CDR3 loop reads CASSLRRGGTGNNEQFF. CDR3 DNA: TGTGCCAGCAGCTTAAGGCGAGGGGGGACAGGCAACAATGAGCAGTTCTTC.